The clone carrying this T cell receptor beta chain has a handful of counts. The data stem from a study of T-cell reconstitution after alpha-beta-depleted transplantation in children. This CDR3 comprises 16 residues. The V gene lost 1 base and the J gene lost 0 bases, with 10 bases spanning the gap. Germline V CDR1 and CDR2: SEHNR, FQNEAQ (reference sequence). This sample's TCRbeta library carried unique molecular identifier barcodes. TCRdb re-derived calls from the PCR reads in MiXCR, one entry per CDR3 protein. The sample holds 190,000 or so distinct CDR3 sequences, roughly 7.5% seen once. V gene TRBV7-9 combines with J gene TRBJ1-3, with D uncertain. The sample was PBMCs from the stem cell graft donor, taken from the stem cell graft. The TCR sequence derives from a human donor who donated a stem cell graft to a child with Wiskott-Aldrich syndrome. CDR3 region: CASSLEASLSGNTIYF. The CDR3 DNA reads as TGTGCCAGCAGCTTAGAGGCGTCTCTCTCTGGAAACACCATATATTTT.